This TCR beta chain was recorded in a study of cytomegalovirus exposure and HLA in healthy donors. The overall study: Most genotyped donors, approximately 81% of 300 to 400, had Caucasian-associated genetic ancestry.

Points from the study as a whole: A later analysis reportedly found fewer N-insertions in an Asian-associated ancestry cluster than the approximately 660-donor mean. With DRB1 most and HLA-C fewest, TCR association rates differed between HLA loci in a later analysis.

PCR involved 60 Vbeta and 13 Jbeta primers. Method: immunoSEQ multiplex PCR; TCRdb's copy keeps in-frame clones and lacks some. In the table there are fewer than 150,000 clones, about 80% of which are singletons. In germline, CDR1 is KGHSY, CDR2 FQNENV. V lost 2 bases, J lost 1 base, and 12 bases lay in between. This CDR3 comprises 16 residues. For this clone: The antigen is not known.

Sequenced: PBMCs. This sequence was found in a man between 40 and 49 years old in good health and CMV-seronegative. V usage is TRBV16 and J usage is TRBJ2-4, with a possible D match to TRBD2 (7 bases). The CDR3 region is CASSQGGALAKNIQYF. DNA for the CDR3: TGTGCCAGCAGCCAAGGGGGGGCGCTGGCCAAAAACATTCAGTACTTC.